The rows below give T cell receptor beta chains drawn from one sample of a study of OX40 agonist ivuxolimab in advanced cancers. Produced via immunoSEQ multiplex PCR; TCRdb's table is partial and in-frame only. The table lists 85,000 to 100,000 clones, 70% to 85% of them singletons. This sample comprised CD4+ or CD8+ T cells sorted from blood, obtained in a trial of the OX40 agonist ivuxolimab. These TCRs come from an adult with an advanced solid tumor such as melanoma, head and neck, liver or kidney cancer. CDR3s include the opening cysteine and the closing phenylalanine or tryptophan. D genes are given only for firm matches. Size is stated for part of the rows, as once, few or many counts, or as a class when the clone is expanded.

TRBV19,.,15,TRBJ2-2,once,TGTGCCAGTAGCCTGGGGGACCCGTGGGGCGGGGAGCTGTTTTTT,CASSLGDPWGGELFF
TRBV28,TRBD1,17,TRBJ2-7,.,TGTACCAGCAGTTTCCCCCGGTTAGACAGGGGGCGGTACGAGCAGTACTTC,CTSSFPRLDRGRYEQYF
TRBV5-4,.,14,TRBJ1-1,.,TGTGCCAGCAGCTTTAGCGTCTCGAACACTGAAGCTTTCTTT,CASSFSVSNTEAFF
TRBV5-4,.,15,TRBJ2-3,.,TGTGCCAGCAGCCCATTAGCGGTTACGCGGGATACGCAGTATTTT,CASSPLAVTRDTQYF
TRBV11-3,.,16,TRBJ1-1,.,TGTGCCAGCAGCTTAGATGGTGGAAGGGTGGGCACTGAAGCTTTCTTT,CASSLDGGRVGTEAFF
TRBV13,TRBD1,17,TRBJ2-2,once,TGTGCCAGCAGCTTAGGCCAAGGACAGGGGAGCACCGGGGAGCTGTTTTTT,CASSLGQGQGSTGELFF
TRBV28,.,12,TRBJ2-7,.,TGTGCCAGCAGTTTATTGCCCTACGAGCAGTACTTC,CASSLLPYEQYF
TRBV30,.,12,TRBJ2-7,.,TGTGCCTGGAGTGTCCTAGGGTACGAGCAGTACTTC,CAWSVLGYEQYF
TRBV6-5,.,15,TRBJ2-7,.,TGTGCCAGCGCGGCGGCAAGATACCCCTCCTACGAGCAGTACTTC,CASAAARYPSYEQYF
TRBV4-1,.,15,TRBJ2-1,.,TGCGCCAGCAGCCCCCGGGACTCTCCGGGAAATGAGCAGTTCTTC,CASSPRDSPGNEQFF
TRBV7-9,.,14,TRBJ2-1,.,TGTGCCAGCAGCTTAGCGGGAGGCCCCTATGAGCAGTTCTTC,CASSLAGGPYEQFF
TRBV7-6,.,13,TRBJ2-2,few,TGTGCCAGCAGCTTAGGAGGGGGCGGGGAGCTGTTTTTT,CASSLGGGGELFF
TRBV7-2,.,14,TRBJ2-7,.,TGTGCCAGCAGCCCAGACACGATCGGCTACGAGCAGTACTTC,CASSPDTIGYEQYF
TRBV27,.,16,TRBJ2-3,.,TGTGCCAGCAGCGTATTTGGGGTCCCGTCCACAGATACGCAGTATTTT,CASSVFGVPSTDTQYF
TRBV12-2,.,11,TRBJ2-1,.,TGTGCAAGTCGCTTTTACAATGAGCAGTTCTTC,CASRFYNEQFF